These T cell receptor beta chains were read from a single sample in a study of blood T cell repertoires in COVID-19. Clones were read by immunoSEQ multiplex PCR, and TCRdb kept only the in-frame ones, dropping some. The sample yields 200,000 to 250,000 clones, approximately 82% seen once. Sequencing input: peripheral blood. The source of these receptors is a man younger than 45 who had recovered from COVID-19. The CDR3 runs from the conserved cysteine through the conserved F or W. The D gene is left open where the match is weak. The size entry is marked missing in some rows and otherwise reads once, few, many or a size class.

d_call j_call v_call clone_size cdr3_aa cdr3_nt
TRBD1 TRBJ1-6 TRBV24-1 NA CATSDLWTGGNSYNSPLHF TGTGCCACCAGTGATTTGTGGACAGGGGGCAACTCCTATAATTCACCCCTCCACTTT
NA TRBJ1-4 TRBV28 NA CASSPNTGKTNEKLFF TGTGCCAGCAGTCCCAACACAGGGAAAACTAATGAAAAACTGTTTTTT
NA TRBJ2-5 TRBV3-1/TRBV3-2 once CASSPGQSAYPETQYF TGTGCCAGCAGCCCCGGACAGTCCGCCTACCCAGAGACCCAGTACTTC
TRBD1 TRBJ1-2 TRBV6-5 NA CASSYSTGHGYTF TGTGCCAGCAGTTACTCGACAGGGCATGGCTACACCTTC
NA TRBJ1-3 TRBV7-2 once CASSSRSGNTIYF TGTGCCAGCAGCTCACGGTCTGGAAACACCATATATTTT
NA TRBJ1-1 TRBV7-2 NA CASSLVQGGGAFF TGTGCCAGCAGCTTAGTGCAGGGCGGGGGAGCTTTCTTT
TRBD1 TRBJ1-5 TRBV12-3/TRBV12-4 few CASNRDSDQPQHF TGTGCCAGCAACCGGGACAGCGATCAGCCCCAGCATTTT
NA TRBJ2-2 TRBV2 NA CASSERRSGELFF TGTGCCAGCAGTGAAAGGCGGTCCGGGGAGCTGTTTTTT
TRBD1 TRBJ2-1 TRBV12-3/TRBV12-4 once CASSKGQRGEQFF TGTGCCAGCAGCAAGGGACAGCGAGGAGAGCAGTTCTTC
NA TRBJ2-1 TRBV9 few CASSVAAAPNQQFF TGTGCCAGCAGCGTAGCTGCGGCGCCCAATCAGCAGTTCTTC
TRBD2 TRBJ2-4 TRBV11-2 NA CASSRAGTKNIQYF TGTGCCAGCAGCCGAGCGGGAACCAAAAACATTCAGTACTTC
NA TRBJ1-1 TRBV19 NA CASSISVTNTEAFF TGTGCCAGTAGTATTTCGGTTACGAACACTGAAGCTTTCTTT
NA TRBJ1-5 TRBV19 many CASRLYGNQPQHF TGTGCCAGTAGGCTCTACGGCAATCAGCCCCAGCATTTT
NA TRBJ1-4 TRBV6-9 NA CASCRSGKDEKLFF TGTGCCAGCTGTCGTTCGGGGAAGGATGAAAAACTGTTTTTT
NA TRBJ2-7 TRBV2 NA CASTRDRSSSYEQYF TGTGCCAGCACCCGGGATCGCTCAAGCTCCTACGAGCAGTACTTC
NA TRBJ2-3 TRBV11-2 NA CASSLGGGEVDTQYF TGTGCCAGCAGCTTAGGAGGTGGTGAGGTAGATACGCAGTATTTT
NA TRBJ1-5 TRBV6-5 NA CASERTENQPQHF TGTGCCAGCGAGAGGACAGAAAATCAGCCCCAGCATTTT
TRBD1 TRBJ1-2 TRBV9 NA CASSSRTPGQGLSGYTF TGTGCCAGCAGCTCCCGAACCCCGGGACAGGGTCTGAGTGGCTACACCTTC
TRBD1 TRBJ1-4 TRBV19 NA CASRIGQGLNEKLFF TGTGCCAGTAGGATCGGACAGGGACTTAATGAAAAACTGTTTTTT